The 15 T cell receptor beta chains reported below all come from one sample, sequenced in a study of blood T cell repertoires in COVID-19. TCRdb's copy holds only in-frame clones and misses some; the assay was immunoSEQ multiplex PCR. This sample has about 80,000 clones, with under 80% found just once. The sequenced sample consisted of peripheral blood. All receptors derive from a human donor in a cohort sampled during active COVID-19.

This clone was recorded a few times. This rearrangement joins TRBV4-1 to TRBJ1-5; unclear D gene. CDR1 and CDR2 (germline): MGHRA, YSYEKL. The CDR3 sequence is 15 residues long. V lost 1 base, J lost 8 bases, and 15 bases lay in between. Here the CDR3 reads CASSQVEGFTEPQHF. CDR3 nucleotides: TGCGCCAGCAGCCAAGTCGAGGGATTTACGGAGCCCCAGCATTTT.

The J gene is TRBJ2-2, the V gene TRBV7-9, with 8 bases aligning to TRBD2. The CDR3 is 15 amino acids. Trimming took 0 bases from V and 6 from J; bases not matched to a gene: 3. Germline loops: CDR1 SEHNR, CDR2 FQNEAQ (reference sequence). The CDR3 DNA reads as TGTGCCAGCAGCTTAGCAATGGGACTAGCCGGGGAGCTGTTTTTT. This encodes CASSLAMGLAGELFF.

The chain has TRBV2 and TRBJ2-3; D possibly corresponds to TRBD1 (5 bases). Germline lookup yields CDR1 SNHLY and CDR2 FYNNEI. This CDR3 spans 14 amino acids. Trimming removed 7 bases at V and 0 bases at J, with 11 bases between. CDR3 bases: TGTGCCAGCACAGGGCCCCTTAGCACAGATACGCAGTATTTT. This translates into CASTGPLSTDTQYF.

The rearrangement links TRBV9 to TRBJ2-1; 8 bases match TRBD2. The V segment lost 0 bases and the J segment 7 bases; nucleotides outside the gene matches: 9. The CDR3 has 16 amino acids. The germline V gene has CDR1 SGDLS and CDR2 YYNGEE. The CDR3 nucleotides are TGTGCCAGCAGCGTAGCAACTAGCGGACACTTGAATGAGCAGTTCTTC. It specifies CASSVATSGHLNEQFF.

V gene TRBV6-6 combines with J gene TRBJ1-1; D is uncertain. The CDR3 spans 13 residues. Trimming took 2 bases from V and 4 from J, leaving 8 bases between them. Germline CDR1 reads MNHNY; CDR2 reads SVGAGI (reference sequence). CDR3 residues: CASSYERLTEAFF. In DNA, the CDR3 is TGTGCCAGCAGTTACGAGAGGCTCACTGAAGCTTTCTTT.

The chain has TRBV7-8 and TRBJ2-2; 7 bases map to TRBD2. The CDR3 runs 12 residues. Germline assignment: CDR1 SGHVS and CDR2 FQNEAQ. CDR3 DNA: TGTGCGACCCGGGGGGACACCGGGGAGCTGTTTTTT. It translates to CATRGDTGELFF.

The V gene is TRBV11-2, the J gene TRBJ2-7, with TRBD1 matching 8 bases. Germline V gene sequence: CDR1 SGHAT, CDR2 FQNNGV. The CDR3 extends over 19 amino acids. Unmatched junction bases numbered 17, after V lost 0 bases and J lost 4 bases. The CDR3 DNA sequence: TGTGCCAGCAGCTTAGAGGTCCCTTTAAGCAGGGGGCCCTTATACGAGCAGTACTTC. Translating gives CASSLEVPLSRGPLYEQYF.

The chain is built from TRBV11-3 and TRBJ2-5, with a possible D match to TRBD1 (5 bases). Germline V lookup: CDR1 SGHNT, CDR2 YENEEA. The CDR3 runs 12 residues. Trimming left V 5 bases short and J 7 bases short, with 11 bases between. CDR3 residues: CASSTKGSTQYF. For the CDR3, the DNA is TGTGCCAGCAGCACTAAGGGGTCGACCCAGTACTTC.

The J gene is TRBJ1-1, the V gene TRBV6-6, with a tentative D call TRBD1 (5 bases). The CDR3 is 16 amino acids. In germline, CDR1 is MNHNY, CDR2 SVGAGI (reference sequence). Trimming took off 2 bases at V and 1 base at J, with 14 bases between the two ends. The CDR3 region has the DNA TGTGCCAGCAGTTACCACTTAACGGGGGAGAACACTGAAGCTTTCTTT. Its translation: CASSYHLTGENTEAFF.

The rearrangement links TRBV5-8 to TRBJ2-3; 10 bases line up with TRBD1. Germline V gene sequence: CDR1 SGHTS, CDR2 YDEGEE. This CDR3 comprises 15 residues. Trimming took 4 bases from V and 1 from J; bases not matched to a gene: 3. The CDR3, as DNA: TGTGCCAGCAGCCTGGGGACAGGGGGCACAGATACGCAGTATTTT. It is translated as CASSLGTGGTDTQYF. The whole variable domain, remainder taken from reference TRBV5-8 and TRBJ2-3, is EAGVTQSPTHLIKTRGQQATLRCSPISGHTSVYWYQQALGLGLQFLLWYDEGEERNRGNFPPRFSGRQFPNYSSELNVNALELEDSALYLCASSLGTGGTDTQYFGPGTRLTVL.

A word on this clone: The sample carries other DNA sequences with the same CDR3. The chain uses TRBV6-5 and TRBJ2-3; D is undetermined. V gave up 0 bases and J gave up 2 bases, with 3 bases separating them. CDR1 and CDR2 (germline): MNHEY, SVGAGI. The CDR3 is made up of 13 amino acids. CDR3 in DNA: TGTGCCAGCAGTTACTCTAACACAGATACGCAGTATTTT. This encodes CASSYSNTDTQYF.

This rearrangement joins TRBV29-1 to TRBJ2-7; a weak D match, TRBD1 (5 bases). Germline V lookup: CDR1 SQVTM, CDR2 ANQGSEA. V gave up 1 base and J gave up 0 bases, with 10 bases separating them. There are 14 residues in the CDR3. The CDR3 loop reads CSVEGSGSSYEQYF. The CDR3 region has the DNA TGCAGCGTTGAAGGCTCAGGGTCCTCCTACGAGCAGTACTTC.

The chain has TRBV9 and TRBJ2-3; D perhaps matches TRBD2 (6 bases). Per germline, CDR1 SGDLS and CDR2 YYNGEE. The CDR3 has 15 residues. Trimming pared 1 base from V and 4 bases from J, leaving 13 bases between. In DNA form, the CDR3 reads TGTGCCAGCAGCGTAACGCGGGGATGGGCAGATACGCAGTATTTT. As protein: CASSVTRGWADTQYF.

The CDR3: CASSSTRTSGYTF. CDR3 nucleotides: TGTGCCAGCAGTTCCACTAGGACGAGTGGCTACACCTTC. V usage is TRBV12-3 or TRBV12-4 and J usage is TRBJ1-2; D is unresolved. The CDR3 is 13 residues long. Trimming pared 4 bases from V and 7 bases from J, leaving 13 bases between.

The rearrangement joins TRBV11-3 to TRBJ1-1, with D tentatively TRBD1 (5 bases). The germline gives CDR1 SGHNT, CDR2 YENEEA. The CDR3 runs to 13 residues. Between the trimmed V and J ends, which lost 3 bases and 1 base, there was a span of 6 bases. The DNA of the CDR3 is TGTGCCAGCAGCTTGGACACGAACACTGAAGCTTTCTTT. Translated, it gives CASSLDTNTEAFF.